This T cell receptor (beta chain) was recovered during a study of control samples from healthy donors and cancer patients. The CDR3 contains 17 residues. Germline CDR1 reads LNHDA; CDR2 reads SQIVND (reference sequence). V dropped 3 bases and J dropped 0 bases, with 12 bases sitting between them. This table comes from immunoSEQ multiplex PCR, and its TCRdb copy is limited to in-frame clones, with some not included. The sample gives about 180,000 clones, more than 80% of which show up once; 1.4% is in the top ten. J is TRBJ2-6 and V is TRBV19, with D perhaps matching TRBD1 or TRBD2 (6 bases each). This clonotype was obtained from a man aged 30 to 39 in good health. The sample taken for sequencing was blood. CDR3 DNA sequence: TGTGCCAGTAGTATTTCACAGGGACTCTCTGGGGCCAACGTCCTGACTTTC. Protein product: CASSISQGLSGANVLTF.